This T cell receptor (beta chain) stems from a study of T cell responses to AZD1222 COVID-19 vaccine. Study-level points and caveats: In a largely white British group with more females than males, clonal diversity was possibly underestimated.

Turning to this clone: Its cognate antigen is unknown.

TCRdb keeps only in-frame clones here, not all; method: immunoSEQ multiplex PCR. The sample yields about 92,000 clones, roughly 87% seen once. The germline V gene has CDR1 KGHDR and CDR2 SFDVKD. V trimming: 2 bases; J trimming: 7 bases; junction bases outside the gene matches: 7. The CDR3 totals 16 residues. This rearrangement joins TRBV24-1 to TRBJ1-5; 10 bases are shared with TRBD1. The sample was peripheral blood, taken on day 0 of AZD1222 vaccination. This clonotype originated in an adult in good health. This CDR3 reads CATSDSRDRGGQPQHF. Written as DNA, the CDR3 is TGTGCCACCAGTGATTCACGGGACAGGGGAGGGCAGCCCCAGCATTTT.